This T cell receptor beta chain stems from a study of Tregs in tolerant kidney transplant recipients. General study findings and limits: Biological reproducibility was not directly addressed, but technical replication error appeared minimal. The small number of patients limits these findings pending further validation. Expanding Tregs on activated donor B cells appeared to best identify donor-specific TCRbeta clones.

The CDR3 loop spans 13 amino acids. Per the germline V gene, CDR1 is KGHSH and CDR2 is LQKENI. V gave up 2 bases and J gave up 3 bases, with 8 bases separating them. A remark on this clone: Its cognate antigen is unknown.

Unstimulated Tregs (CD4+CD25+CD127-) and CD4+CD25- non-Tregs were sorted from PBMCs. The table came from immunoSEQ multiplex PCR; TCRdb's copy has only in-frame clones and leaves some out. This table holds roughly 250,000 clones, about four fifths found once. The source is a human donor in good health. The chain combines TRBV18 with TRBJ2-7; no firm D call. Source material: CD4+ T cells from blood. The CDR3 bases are TGTGCCAGCTCACCAAGTCCGGGCTACGAGCAGTACTTC. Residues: CASSPSPGYEQYF.